A selection of T cell receptor beta chains follows, all from one sample in a study of human T cells and chemical hapten exposure. TCRdb ran MiXCR on the RACE reads and lists one entry per CDR3 protein. Of tens of thousands of distinct CDR3 sequences in the sample, about a tenth were seen once. The source was whole blood, collected in connection with sensitization to the hapten diphenylcyclopropenone (DPC). Every receptor here comes from a man between 45 and 60 years old with alopecia areata. Some clones in this sample may be carry-over from other donors' samples. CDR3s include the opening cysteine and the closing phenylalanine or tryptophan. A D gene is named only where the DNA matches it firmly. Size values are once, few and many counts, or a class for expanded clones, and some rows have none.

j_gene | abundance | v_gene | d_gene | CDR3nt | CDR3aa
TRBJ1-5 | many | TRBV27 | - | TGTGCCAGCAGCCCCAACCCGGGGGCAAATCAGCCCCAGCATTTT | CASSPNPGANQPQHF
TRBJ2-5 | - | TRBV5-1 | - | TGCGCCAGCAGCGCCGGTCACGATTTAGAGACCCAGTACTTC | CASSAGHDLETQYF
TRBJ2-5 | few | TRBV12-3/TRBV12-4 | - | TGTGCCAGCAGTTCCGACAGGGGAGGGGAGACCCAGTACTTC | CASSSDRGGETQYF
TRBJ1-1 | - | TRBV7-9 | - | TGTGCCAGCAGCTCAGACCGGGTTGAAGCTTTCTTT | CASSSDRVEAFF
TRBJ2-7 | many | TRBV3-1 | TRBD2 | TGTGCCAGCAGCCTCTGGACTAGCGGGAGACCCTACGAGCAGTACTTC | CASSLWTSGRPYEQYF
TRBJ2-7 | many | TRBV23-1 | - | TGCGCCAGCAGCCGGGACCGCCCGAACGAGCAGTACTTC | CASSRDRPNEQYF
TRBJ1-2 | - | TRBV11-2 | TRBD1 | TGTGCCAGCAGCTCCCTCCGGGACAGGGGGCGCCTTGACTATGGCTACACCTTC | CASSSLRDRGRLDYGYTF
TRBJ2-1 | - | TRBV11-2 | - | TGTGCCAGCAGCAACGCCGGGACGCCCGGTGAGCAGTTCTTC | CASSNAGTPGEQFF
TRBJ2-5 | - | TRBV5-6 | - | TGTGCCAGCAGCTTGAAGGGAGTAGAAGAGACCCAGTACTTC | CASSLKGVEETQYF
TRBJ1-1 | - | TRBV29-1 | TRBD1 | TGCAGCGTAGCCGGGACAGGGTGGACTGAAGCTTTCTTT | CSVAGTGWTEAFF
TRBJ2-2 | - | TRBV20-1 | - | TGCAGTGCTGAAGGTCGACAGGCCACCGGGGAGCTGTTTTTT | CSAEGRQATGELFF
TRBJ2-5 | many | TRBV20-1 | TRBD1 | TGCAGTGCCAGGACAGGGGGAGAGACCCAGTACTTC | CSARTGGETQYF
TRBJ2-2 | many | TRBV24-1 | TRBD2 | TGTGCCACCAGTGATTCCCTGCGGGGGACGAACACCGGGGAGCTGTTTTTT | CATSDSLRGTNTGELFF
TRBJ2-7 | few | TRBV11-1 | - | TGTGCCAGCAGCTTAGCTCTTTCCTACGAGCAGTACTTC | CASSLALSYEQYF
TRBJ2-1 | many | TRBV20-1 | TRBD2 | TGCAGTGCTAGGGCCCGGGAGTGGCGGGAGGGCTTCTACAATGAGCAGTTCTTC | CSARAREWREGFYNEQFF
TRBJ2-6 | many | TRBV6-6 | TRBD1 | TGTGCCAGCACTTCCGGACAGGGTAGCTCTGGGGCCAACGTCCTGACTTTC | CASTSGQGSSGANVLTF
TRBJ1-4 | few | TRBV7-2 | - | TGTGCCAGCAACCGGGGGCAGGGGTCTGAAAAACTGTTTTTT | CASNRGQGSEKLFF
TRBJ2-1 | many | TRBV28 | - | TGTGCCAGCAGTTTATGGAGTTGGACTGGCGCCAATGAGCAGTTCTTC | CASSLWSWTGANEQFF
TRBJ2-7 | few | TRBV24-1 | - | TGTGCCACCAGTGATTCCGGGAACTACGAGCAGTACTTC | CATSDSGNYEQYF
TRBJ1-4 | many | TRBV10-1 | TRBD1 | TGCGCCAGCAGTGGGGAACCACAGGGGATCGGTAATGAAAAACTGTTTTTT | CASSGEPQGIGNEKLFF
TRBJ2-7 | many | TRBV29-1 | TRBD1 | TGCAGCGTTTCGACAGGGCCGCGCGAGCAGTACTTC | CSVSTGPREQYF
TRBJ1-3 | few | TRBV28 | - | TGTGCCAGCAGAAGCGACAGAAAAACTGGAAACACCATATATTTT | CASRSDRKTGNTIYF
TRBJ1-1 | many | TRBV5-1 | TRBD1 | TGCGCCAGCAGTCCGGGACAGGGCGGCCCACGCACTGAAGCTTTCTTT | CASSPGQGGPRTEAFF
TRBJ2-3 | few | TRBV9 | - | TGTGCCAGCAGCAACCAGGGTGCAGATACGCAGTATTTT | CASSNQGADTQYF
TRBJ1-2 | - | TRBV12-3/TRBV12-4 | - | TGTGCCAGCAGGGCCTTCCCCAGGGATGACTATGGCTACACCTTC | CASRAFPRDDYGYTF
TRBJ2-1 | few | TRBV20-1 | - | TGCAGTGCTACCATTTCCTACAATGAGCAGTTCTTC | CSATISYNEQFF
TRBJ1-2 | many | TRBV28 | TRBD1 | TGTGCCAGCAGTTCGGGACAGGGACGATATGGCTACACCTTC | CASSSGQGRYGYTF
TRBJ2-2 | many | TRBV20-1 | - | TGCAGTGCTAGAGATAGTCTGAGAGGCCTGTCCGGGGAGCTGTTTTTT | CSARDSLRGLSGELFF